This T cell receptor (beta chain) originates from a study of beta chain features in type 1 diabetes. Findings of the study overall: Shorter TCRB CDR3s, moderately but significantly so, marked every one of the four CD4+ subsets in Type 1 diabetes patients.

Deletions cut 0 bases from V and 5 bases from J, with 7 bases between. CDR3 size: 13 residues. Germline V lookup: CDR1 SGHRS, CDR2 YFSETQ. The study reverse transcribed the entire isolated RNA, so it sequenced expressed TCRB transcripts. Sequencing used immunoSEQ multiplex PCR; TCRdb keeps in-frame clones, though not all of them. Of fewer than 400,000 clones listed, around 9% are singletons. This clone has only a few counts. The antigen remains unidentified. This sequence originates from a young man with type 1 diabetes. The chain has TRBV5-1 and TRBJ2-3; D is unresolved. Material for sequencing was central memory CD4+ T cells from blood. CDR3 protein: CASSLELIDTQYF. Written as DNA, the CDR3 is TGCGCCAGCAGCTTGGAGTTAATAGATACGCAGTATTTT.